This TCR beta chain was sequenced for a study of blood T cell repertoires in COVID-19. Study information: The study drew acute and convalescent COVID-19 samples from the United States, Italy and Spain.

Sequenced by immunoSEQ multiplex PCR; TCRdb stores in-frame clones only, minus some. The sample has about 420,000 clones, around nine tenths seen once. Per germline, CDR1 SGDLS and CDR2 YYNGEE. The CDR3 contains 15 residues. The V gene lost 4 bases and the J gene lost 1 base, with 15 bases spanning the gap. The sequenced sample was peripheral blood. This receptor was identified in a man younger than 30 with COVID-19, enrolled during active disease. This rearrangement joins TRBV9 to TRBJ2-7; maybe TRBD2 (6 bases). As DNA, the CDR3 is TGTGCCAGCAGCCCCGACGGACTAACTTCCTACGAGCAGTACTTC. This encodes CASSPDGLTSYEQYF.